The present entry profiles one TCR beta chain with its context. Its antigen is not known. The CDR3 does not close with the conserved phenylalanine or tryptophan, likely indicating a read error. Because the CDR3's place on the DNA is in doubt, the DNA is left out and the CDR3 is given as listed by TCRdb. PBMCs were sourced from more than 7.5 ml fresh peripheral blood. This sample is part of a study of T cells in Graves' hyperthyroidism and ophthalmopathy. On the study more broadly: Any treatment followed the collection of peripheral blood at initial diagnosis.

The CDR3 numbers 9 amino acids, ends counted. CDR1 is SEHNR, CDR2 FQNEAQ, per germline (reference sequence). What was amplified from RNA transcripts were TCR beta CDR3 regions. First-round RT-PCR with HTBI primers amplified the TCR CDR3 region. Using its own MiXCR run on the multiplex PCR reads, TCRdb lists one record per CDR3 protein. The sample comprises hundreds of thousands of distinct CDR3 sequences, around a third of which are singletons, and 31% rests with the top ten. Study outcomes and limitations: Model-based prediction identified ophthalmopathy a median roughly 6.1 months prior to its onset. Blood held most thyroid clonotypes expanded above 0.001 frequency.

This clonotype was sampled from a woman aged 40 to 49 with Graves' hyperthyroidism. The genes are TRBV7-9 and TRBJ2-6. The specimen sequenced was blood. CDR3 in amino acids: CASSSSRTS.